The TCR beta chain described here comes from a study of blood T cells in healthy people across ages. This clonotype has just a few counts. Then a second PCR, running roughly 7 to 11 cycles, was carried out with a sample-barcoded 5' primer and a J-beta primer mix. TCRdb re-derived calls from the 5' RACE reads in MiXCR, one entry per CDR3 protein. Here the sample spans about 1.5 million distinct CDR3 sequences, under 55% being singletons. The V segment lost 1 base and the J segment 0 bases; nucleotides outside the gene matches: 6. The CDR3 spans 16 residues. Germline CDR1 DFQATT, CDR2 SNEGSKA (reference sequence).

The sequence was obtained from a young woman in good health. The rearrangement links TRBV20-1 to TRBJ2-7; 10 bases match TRBD2. The sample taken for sequencing was blood. The CDR3 reads CSARVGTSVFSYEQYF. The CDR3 bases are TGCAGTGCTAGAGTTGGGACTAGCGTATTCTCCTACGAGCAGTACTTC.